Shown below are 28 T cell receptor beta chains from a single sample sequenced in a study of T cell responses to AZD1222 COVID-19 vaccine. Sequenced by immunoSEQ multiplex PCR; TCRdb stores in-frame clones only, minus some. The sample lists approximately 130,000 clones, roughly nine tenths occurring once. Sequencing was performed on peripheral blood, taken 28 days after the second AZD1222 dose. The receptors were sampled from an adult who received the AZD1222 COVID-19 vaccine.

The chain uses TRBV29-1 and TRBJ1-1; D remains unclear. CDR3 size: 14 residues. Trimming removed 0 bases from V and 5 bases from J, with 13 bases in between. CDR1 is SQVTM and CDR2 is ANQGSEA in the germline V gene. The CDR3 protein is CSVEESPGGTEAFF. For the CDR3, the DNA is TGCAGCGTTGAAGAATCCCCTGGCGGGACTGAAGCTTTCTTT.

This chain uses TRBV3-1 (or the pseudogene TRBV3-2) with TRBJ1-5, with D possibly matching TRBD1 (5 bases). Germline V gene lookup returns CDR1 LGHDT and CDR2 YNNKEL (reference sequence). The CDR3 has 14 residues. Trimming pared 3 bases from V and 7 bases from J, leaving 13 bases between. This chain's CDR3 is CASSQGGGRQPQHF. CDR3 nucleotide sequence: TGTGCCAGCAGCCAGGGGGGAGGGAGGCAGCCCCAGCATTTT.

This chain uses TRBV6-4 with TRBJ1-4; D gene unclear. Germline V lookup: CDR1 MRHNA, CDR2 SNTAGT. V gave up 4 bases and J gave up 10 bases, with 10 bases separating them. The CDR3 contains 12 residues. The CDR3 DNA reads TGTGCCAGCAGTGGCCCAGATGGAAAACTGTTTTTT. Translated: CASSGPDGKLFF.

The chain employs TRBV5-1 and TRBJ2-7, with 11 bases lining up with TRBD2. The CDR3 has 15 amino acids. Germline trimming cut 4 bases from V and 2 bases from J; bases unmatched to any gene: 5. The germline V gene has CDR1 SGHRS and CDR2 YFSETQ. In nucleotides, the CDR3 is TGCGCCAGCAGCCCCCTAGCGGGGGGTGCCTACGAGCAGTACTTC. Its translation is CASSPLAGGAYEQYF.

The chain joins TRBV7-9 to TRBJ1-2, with D unresolved. This CDR3 is built from 14 residues. Trimming took 5 bases from V and 2 from J, leaving 12 bases between them. Germline assignment: CDR1 SEHNR and CDR2 FQNEAQ (reference sequence). The CDR3 coding sequence is TGTGCCAGCAGCACTCAGACGGCCAACTATGGCTACACCTTC. Amino acids: CASSTQTANYGYTF.

CDR3 coding DNA: TGTGCCAGCAGTGAAGAAAGGGGACAGCCCCAGCATTTT. The encoded protein is CASSEERGQPQHF. The rearrangement joins TRBV6-1 to TRBJ1-5; possible D gene TRBD1, 5 bases. CDR3 size: 13 residues. The germline V and J ends were trimmed by 1 base and 7 bases, with 8 bases remaining between them. Germline values: CDR1 MNHNS, CDR2 SASEGT.

The chain combines TRBV14 with TRBJ2-7; D possibly corresponds to TRBD1 (6 bases). The germline V gene has CDR1 SGHDN and CDR2 FVKESK. The CDR3 extends over 15 amino acids. The ends were cut back, 4 bases at V and 5 bases at J, with 18 bases in the middle. CDR3 sequence reads: CASSLRSSGVHEQYF. In nucleotides, the CDR3 is TGTGCCAGCAGCCTAAGGTCGTCAGGGGTCCACGAGCAGTACTTC.

This chain links TRBV24-1 with TRBJ1-4; 8 bases line up with TRBD1. Germline V gene data show CDR1 as KGHDR and CDR2 as SFDVKD. V shed 4 bases, J shed 7 bases, and the junction held 10 bases outside the gene matches. This CDR3 spans 16 amino acids. CDR3 nucleotide sequence: TGTGCCACCAGTGAACCTAGGACAGGGAAGGGTGAAAAACTGTTTTTT. It translates to CATSEPRTGKGEKLFF.

This chain connects TRBV3-1 (or the pseudogene TRBV3-2) to TRBJ2-7; D assignment may be TRBD1 or TRBD2 (5 bases each). CDR3 length equals 12 residues. The germline V gene has CDR1 LGHDT and CDR2 YNNKEL (reference sequence). V lost 1 base and J 12 bases, leaving 13 bases between the germline ends. CDR3 amino acids: CASSQAGTSVYF. The CDR3 DNA reads as TGTGCCAGCAGCCAAGCGGGGACGAGCGTGTACTTC.

This chain connects TRBV19 to TRBJ1-5; TRBD1 might be the D (6 bases). The V gene lost 6 bases and the J gene lost 4 bases, with 13 bases spanning the gap. The CDR3 contains 14 residues. Germline CDR1 reads LNHDA; CDR2 reads SQIVND (reference sequence). The CDR3 nucleotides read TGTGCCAGTAGCGACAGGCAACTGAATCAGCCCCAGCATTTT. This sequence encodes CASSDRQLNQPQHF.

This sequence joins TRBV27 and TRBJ2-7; the D is unclear. Between the trimmed V and J ends, which lost 4 bases and 0 bases, there was a span of 7 bases. Germline loops: CDR1 MNHEY, CDR2 SMNVEV (reference sequence). The CDR3 spans 13 residues. The DNA for the CDR3 is TGTGCCAGCAGTTCTTCTTACTCCTACGAGCAGTACTTC. This sequence encodes CASSSSYSYEQYF.

The chain has TRBV7-8 and TRBJ2-5, with 11 bases matching TRBD1. With 5 bases clipped from V and 5 bases from J, the junction kept 10 bases outside the gene matches. The CDR3 spans 16 residues. Germline V gives CDR1 SGHVS, CDR2 FQNEAQ. The CDR3 sequence is CASSLDTGTGGETQYF. The CDR3 DNA reads TGTGCCAGCAGCCTGGACACCGGGACAGGGGGGGAGACCCAGTACTTC.

V usage is TRBV12-3 or TRBV12-4 and J usage is TRBJ1-2; TRBD1 agrees at 7 bases. The CDR3 loop spans 12 amino acids. Trimming removed 1 base from V and 14 bases from J; junction bases left unmatched: 7. The CDR3 nucleotides are TGTGCCAGCAGTTTAGGACAGGGTCGAGGGACCTTC. Amino acids: CASSLGQGRGTF.

V is TRBV10-3 and J is TRBJ2-6, with D maybe TRBD2 (7 bases). Germline lookup yields CDR1 ENHRY and CDR2 SYGVKD. Trimming removed 2 bases at V and 3 bases at J, with 11 bases between. The CDR3 contains 16 residues. The DNA of the CDR3 is TGTGCCATCAGTGAGCCGGGGGGCAGTGGGGCCAACGTCCTGACTTTC. Translated: CAISEPGGSGANVLTF.

As DNA, the CDR3 is TGTGCCAGCAGCTTAGTACACGGAGCAACTAATGAAAAACTGTTTTTT. Protein product: CASSLVHGATNEKLFF. The V gene is TRBV11-2, the J gene TRBJ1-4; D not resolved. The V gene's germline CDR1 is SGHAT and CDR2 FQNNGV. V gave up 1 base and J gave up 0 bases, with 9 bases separating them. This CDR3 contains 16 residues.

The J gene is TRBJ2-5, the V gene TRBV12-2; the DNA was not compared with TRBD2, the D call given in the table. TRBV12-2 is termed a pseudogene. The CDR3 has 15 residues. In DNA, the CDR3 is TGTGCAAGTCGACTGGGAGGGGAGGGACGGGAGACCCAGTACTTC. It codes for CASRLGGEGRETQYF.

The CDR3 spells CATSDSGTGDEETQYF. CDR3 nucleotides: TGTGCCACCAGTGACTCCGGGACAGGGGATGAAGAGACCCAGTACTTC. V is TRBV24-1 and J is TRBJ2-5; 10 nucleotides line up with TRBD1. The CDR3 has 16 amino acids. Germline trimming cut 4 bases from V and 3 bases from J; bases unmatched to any gene: 7. CDR1 and CDR2 (germline): KGHDR, SFDVKD.

The J gene is TRBJ2-1, the V gene TRBV7-2; no clear D. Trimming stripped 8 bases from V and 5 bases from J, with 13 bases between. The CDR3 has 13 amino acids. In germline, CDR1 is SGHTA, CDR2 FQGNSA. The CDR3 is CASSRRIDNEQFF. As DNA, the CDR3 is TGTGCCAGCTCCCGACGCATCGACAATGAGCAGTTCTTC. Full variable domain (outside the CDR3, taken from reference TRBV7-2 and TRBJ2-1): GAGVSQSPSNKVTEKGKDVELRCDPISGHTALYWYRQSLGQGLEFLIYFQGNSAPDKSGLPSDRFSAERTGGSVSTLTIQRTQQEDSAVYLCASSRRIDNEQFFGPGTRLTVL.

The V call is TRBV7-9, the J call TRBJ2-7; D unresolved. V dropped 4 bases and J dropped 3 bases, with 10 bases sitting between them. The CDR3 sequence is 13 residues long. CDR1 and CDR2 (germline): SEHNR, FQNEAQ (reference sequence). In DNA, the CDR3 is TGTGCCAGCAGCTCCGGGTCAGACTACGAGCAGTACTTC. Its protein is CASSSGSDYEQYF.

V is TRBV12-3 or TRBV12-4 and J is TRBJ1-1; tentatively, D is TRBD1 (5 bases). The ends were cut back, 5 bases at V and 1 base at J, with 8 bases in the middle. The length of the CDR3 is 13 residues. The CDR3 here is CASSPGGNTEAFF. Here the CDR3 DNA reads TGTGCCAGCAGTCCTGGGGGGAACACTGAAGCTTTCTTT.

The rearrangement uses TRBV7-3 and TRBJ2-3, with TRBD2 matching 10 bases. The germline V gene encodes CDR1 SGHTA and CDR2 FQGTGA. This CDR3 region has 16 residues. With V trimmed by 5 bases and J by 5 bases, 10 bases remained unmatched. DNA of the CDR3: TGTGCCAGCAGCCCCCGGGTAGCGGGGGGTATAGATACGCAGTATTTT. It translates to CASSPRVAGGIDTQYF.

This clone appeared a few times. The genes are TRBV19 and TRBJ1-5; the match to TRBD1 covers 8 bases. This CDR3 is built from 13 residues. V was pared by 10 bases and J by 6 bases, with 8 bases of the junction left unmatched. Germline V gene sequence: CDR1 LNHDA, CDR2 SQIVND (reference sequence). CDR3 in amino acids: CATADRESQPQHF. Written as DNA, the CDR3 is TGTGCCACCGCGGACAGGGAGAGTCAGCCCCAGCATTTT.

The V call is TRBV19, the J call TRBJ1-1; a possible D gene is TRBD1 (5 bases). V lost 2 bases and J 0 bases, leaving 16 bases between the germline ends. The CDR3 has 17 amino acids. The germline CDR1 and CDR2 sequences are LNHDA and SQIVND (reference sequence). The CDR3 protein is CASSITYGALLNTEAFF. DNA of the CDR3: TGTGCCAGTAGTATAACCTACGGGGCGCTGCTGAACACTGAAGCTTTCTTT. Together with reference TRBV19 and TRBJ1-1, the CDR3 gives the full variable domain: DGGITQSPKYLFRKEGQNVTLSCEQNLNHDAMYWYRQDPGQGLRLIYYSQIVNDFQKGDIAEGYSVSREKKESFPLTVTSAQKNPTAFYLCASSITYGALLNTEAFFGQGTRLTVV.

This sequence joins TRBV18 and TRBJ1-5; a weak D match, TRBD1 (5 bases). The germline V gene encodes CDR1 KGHSH and CDR2 LQKENI. The CDR3 totals 17 residues. V lost 2 bases and J lost 2, with 16 bases in between. The CDR3 region has the DNA TGTGCCAGCTCACCAAGGCTGGGGGTGGATGGCAATCAGCCCCAGCATTTT. It codes for CASSPRLGVDGNQPQHF.

This rearrangement joins TRBV18 to TRBJ2-1, with TRBD1 matching 7 bases. Trimming cost V 5 bases and J 5 bases; bases outside gene matches: 3. This CDR3 region has 13 residues. Germline V lookup: CDR1 KGHSH, CDR2 LQKENI. As DNA, the CDR3 is TGTGCCAGCTCAGCGACAGGGAACAATGAGCAGTTCTTC. It yields the protein CASSATGNNEQFF.

The rearrangement uses TRBV19 and TRBJ1-1; TRBD1 might be the D (5 bases). CDR1 LNHDA and CDR2 SQIVND come from the germline V gene (reference sequence). The CDR3 spans 13 residues. The V gene lost 1 base and the J gene lost 6 bases, with 9 bases spanning the gap. CDR3 nucleotide sequence: TGTGCCAGTAGTATAGGACAGAGCGCTGAAGCTTTCTTT. Amino acids: CASSIGQSAEAFF.

The chain uses TRBV9 and TRBJ2-2; the match to TRBD2 covers 8 bases. Trimming removed 3 bases from V and 3 bases from J; junction bases left unmatched: 13. The germline gives CDR1 SGDLS, CDR2 YYNGEE. The CDR3 spans 18 residues. The CDR3 loop reads CASSAFKGTSWDTGELFF. The CDR3 bases are TGTGCCAGCAGCGCGTTTAAAGGGACTAGTTGGGACACCGGGGAGCTGTTTTTT.

The rearrangement links TRBV2 to TRBJ2-1; no reliable D call. Germline values: CDR1 SNHLY, CDR2 FYNNEI. V was pared by 10 bases and J by 0 bases, with 13 bases between. The CDR3 contains 14 residues. CDR3 protein: CATTPYSSYNEQFF. CDR3 bases: TGTGCCACCACGCCTTATAGCTCCTACAATGAGCAGTTCTTC.